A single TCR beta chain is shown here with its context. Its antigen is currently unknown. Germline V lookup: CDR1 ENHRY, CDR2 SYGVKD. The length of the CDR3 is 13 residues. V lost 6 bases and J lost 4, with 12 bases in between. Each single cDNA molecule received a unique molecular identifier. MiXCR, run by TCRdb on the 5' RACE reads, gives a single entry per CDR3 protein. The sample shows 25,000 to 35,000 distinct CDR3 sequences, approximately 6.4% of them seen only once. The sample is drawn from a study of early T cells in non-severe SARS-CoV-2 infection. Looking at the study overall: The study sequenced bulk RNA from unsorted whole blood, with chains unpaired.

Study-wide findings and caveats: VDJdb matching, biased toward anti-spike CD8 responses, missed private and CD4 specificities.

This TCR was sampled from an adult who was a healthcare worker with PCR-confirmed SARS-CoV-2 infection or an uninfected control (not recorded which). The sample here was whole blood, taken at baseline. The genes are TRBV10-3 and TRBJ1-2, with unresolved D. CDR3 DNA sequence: TGTGCCATCAGCCCTGGACGTGGCTATGGCTACACCTTC. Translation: CAISPGRGYGYTF.